There are many counts of the clone carrying this T cell receptor (beta chain). The antigen remains unidentified. The CDR3 totals 16 residues. V was cut by 4 bases and J by 0 bases, with 13 bases left in between. Germline loops: CDR1 LGHNA, CDR2 YNFKEQ. The data were taken from a study of beta chain features in type 1 diabetes. Reverse transcription of all isolated RNA meant that expressed TCRB transcripts were sequenced. Libraries were prepared by immunoSEQ multiplex PCR; TCRdb keeps only in-frame clonotypes and omits some of them. The table records some 150,000 clones, about an eighth of them present only once. Study results and caveats: The influence of HLA type on TCRB rearrangement stayed undetermined. Shortening of TCRB CDR3s, moderate but significant, appeared in all four CD4+ subsets of Type 1 diabetes patients.

The sequenced material came from central memory CD4+ T cells from blood. This sequence was found in a young man with type 1 diabetes. The chain couples TRBV4-2 to TRBJ2-1, with no clear D. Here the CDR3 reads CASSPLSASSYNEQFF. As DNA, the CDR3 is TGTGCCAGCAGCCCGCTTTCAGCGAGCTCCTACAATGAGCAGTTCTTC.